What follows is one T cell receptor (beta chain) and its context. This CDR3 is built from 15 residues. Deletions cut 4 bases from V and 1 base from J, with 13 bases between. Germline CDR1 reads MGHRA; CDR2 reads YSYEKL. The sample is drawn from a study of T cell changes during pregnancy in multiple sclerosis. Sequencing was performed with immunoSEQ multiplex PCR; in TCRdb, only in-frame clones are kept and a portion is missing. The data contain approximately 34,000 clones, 85% to 90% of them seen just once; the ten biggest clones take up about 4.4%. The specimen comprised CD8+ T cells from peripheral blood mononuclear cells, sampled after pregnancy. This sequence joins TRBV4-1 and TRBJ2-5, with no clear D. This TCR was sampled from a female donor with multiple sclerosis, enrolled in a pregnancy study. Here the CDR3 reads CASSRGSDPQETQYF. CDR3 DNA: TGCGCCAGCAGCCGCGGATCAGACCCCCAAGAGACCCAGTACTTC.